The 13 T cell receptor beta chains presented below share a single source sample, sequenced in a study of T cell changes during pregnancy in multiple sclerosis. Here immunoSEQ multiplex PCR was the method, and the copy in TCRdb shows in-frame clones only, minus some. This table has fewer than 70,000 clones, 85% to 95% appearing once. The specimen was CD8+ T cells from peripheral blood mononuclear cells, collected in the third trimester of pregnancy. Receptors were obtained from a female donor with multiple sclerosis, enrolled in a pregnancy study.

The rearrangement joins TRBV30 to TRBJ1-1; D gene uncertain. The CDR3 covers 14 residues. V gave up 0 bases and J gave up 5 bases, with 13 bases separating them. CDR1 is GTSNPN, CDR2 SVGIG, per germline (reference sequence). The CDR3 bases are TGTGCCTGGAGTGTAGCCCTTCGAGAGACTGAAGCTTTCTTT. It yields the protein CAWSVALRETEAFF.

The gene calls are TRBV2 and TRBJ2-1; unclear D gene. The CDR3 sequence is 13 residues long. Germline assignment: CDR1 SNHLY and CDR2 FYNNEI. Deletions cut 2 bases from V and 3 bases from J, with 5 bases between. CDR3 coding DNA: TGTGCCAGCAGTGAATTCAGCTACAATGAGCAGTTCTTC. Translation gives CASSEFSYNEQFF.

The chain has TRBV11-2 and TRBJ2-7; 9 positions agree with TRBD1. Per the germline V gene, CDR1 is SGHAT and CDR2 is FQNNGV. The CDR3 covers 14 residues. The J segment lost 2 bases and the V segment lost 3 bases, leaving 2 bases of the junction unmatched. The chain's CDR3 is CASSLGQGPYEQYF. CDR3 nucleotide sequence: TGTGCCAGCAGCTTGGGACAGGGACCCTACGAGCAGTACTTC.

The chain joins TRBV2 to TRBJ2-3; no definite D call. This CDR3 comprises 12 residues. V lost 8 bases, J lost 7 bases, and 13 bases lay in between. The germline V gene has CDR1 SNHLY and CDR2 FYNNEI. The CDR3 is CASPDSVNTQYF. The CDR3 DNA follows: TGTGCCAGCCCCGACTCAGTCAATACGCAGTATTTT.

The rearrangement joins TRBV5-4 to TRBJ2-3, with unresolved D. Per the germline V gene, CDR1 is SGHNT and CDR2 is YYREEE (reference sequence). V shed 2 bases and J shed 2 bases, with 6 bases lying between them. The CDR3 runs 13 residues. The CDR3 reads CASSFFLTDTQYF. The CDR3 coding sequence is TGTGCCAGCAGCTTCTTCCTCACAGATACGCAGTATTTT.

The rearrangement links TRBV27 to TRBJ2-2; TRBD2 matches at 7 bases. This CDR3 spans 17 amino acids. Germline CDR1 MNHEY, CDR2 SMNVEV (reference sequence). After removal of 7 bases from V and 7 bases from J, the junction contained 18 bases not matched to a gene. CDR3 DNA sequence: TGTGCCAGCACGCTTTCTGGCCGACAATGGACTAGCGGGGAGCTGTTTTTT. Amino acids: CASTLSGRQWTSGELFF.

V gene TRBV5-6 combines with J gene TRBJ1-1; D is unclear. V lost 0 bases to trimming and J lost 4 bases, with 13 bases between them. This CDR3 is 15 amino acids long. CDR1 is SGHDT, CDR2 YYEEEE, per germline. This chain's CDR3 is CASSLGRRGSTEAFF. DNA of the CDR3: TGTGCCAGCAGCTTGGGACGTCGAGGGAGCACTGAAGCTTTCTTT.

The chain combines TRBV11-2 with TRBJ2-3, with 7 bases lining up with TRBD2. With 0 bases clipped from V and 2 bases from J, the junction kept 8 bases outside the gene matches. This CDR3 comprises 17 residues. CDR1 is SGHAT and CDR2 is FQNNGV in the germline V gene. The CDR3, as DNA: TGTGCCAGCAGCTTAGATCCAGCGGGAACTACCACAGATACGCAGTATTTT. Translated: CASSLDPAGTTTDTQYF.

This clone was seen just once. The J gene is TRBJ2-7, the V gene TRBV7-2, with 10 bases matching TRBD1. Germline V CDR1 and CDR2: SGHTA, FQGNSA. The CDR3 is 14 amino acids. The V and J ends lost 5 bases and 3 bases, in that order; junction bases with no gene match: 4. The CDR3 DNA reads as TGTGCCAGCAGCCCCGGGACAGGGGACTACGAGCAGTACTTC. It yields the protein CASSPGTGDYEQYF.

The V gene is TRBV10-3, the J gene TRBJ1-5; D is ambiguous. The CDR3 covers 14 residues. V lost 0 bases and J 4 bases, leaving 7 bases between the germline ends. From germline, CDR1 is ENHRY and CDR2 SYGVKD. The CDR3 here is CAISESTVNQPQHF. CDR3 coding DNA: TGTGCCATCAGTGAGTCCACAGTTAATCAGCCCCAGCATTTT.

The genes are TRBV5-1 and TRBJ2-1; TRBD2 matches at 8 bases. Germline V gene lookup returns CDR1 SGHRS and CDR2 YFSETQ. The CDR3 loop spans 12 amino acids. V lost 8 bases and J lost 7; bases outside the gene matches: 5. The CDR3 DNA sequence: TGCGCCAGTGAGGGACTAGTAAATGAGCAGTTCTTC. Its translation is CASEGLVNEQFF.

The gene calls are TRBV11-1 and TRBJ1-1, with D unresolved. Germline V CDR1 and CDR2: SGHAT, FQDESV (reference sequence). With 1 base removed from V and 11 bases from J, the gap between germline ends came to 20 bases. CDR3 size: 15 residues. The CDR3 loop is CASSLVAEGLPKAFF. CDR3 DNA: TGTGCCAGCAGCTTAGTAGCCGAGGGTCTCCCTAAGGCTTTCTTT.

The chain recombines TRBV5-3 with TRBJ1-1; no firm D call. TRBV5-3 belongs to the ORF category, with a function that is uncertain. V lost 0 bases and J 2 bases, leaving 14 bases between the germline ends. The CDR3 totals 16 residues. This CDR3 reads CARSLEAGRANTEAFF. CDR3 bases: TGTGCCAGAAGCTTGGAGGCGGGAAGGGCAAACACTGAAGCTTTCTTT.